This T cell receptor (beta chain) is drawn from a study of shared clonotypes between healthy human individuals. Germline V gene lookup returns CDR1 KGHSH and CDR2 LQKENI. CDR3 length equals 14 residues. Losses at the gene ends were 3 bases for V and 11 bases for J; bases not matched to a gene: 7. Replicate PCRs for sorted subsets used around 190 ng DNA; this equaled some 30,000 T cell genomes. Generated by immunoSEQ multiplex PCR, the TCRdb table keeps only in-frame clones and is missing some. This sample carries 2 million to 2.5 million clones, just over 90% of them seen once, and the ten largest clones take 0.35% to 0.45%.

The sequenced sample was naive CD4+ T cells from PBMCs. Specified subset: CD45RA+ positively selected. This rearrangement joins TRBV18 to TRBJ1-6; 7 positions agree with TRBD1. The source of this sequence is a man younger than 30 in good health. Some clones in this sample may be carry-over from other donors' samples. Here the CDR3 reads CASSPDRSTTPLHF. CDR3 nucleotides: TGTGCCAGCTCACCGGACAGGAGTACGACACCCCTCCACTTT.